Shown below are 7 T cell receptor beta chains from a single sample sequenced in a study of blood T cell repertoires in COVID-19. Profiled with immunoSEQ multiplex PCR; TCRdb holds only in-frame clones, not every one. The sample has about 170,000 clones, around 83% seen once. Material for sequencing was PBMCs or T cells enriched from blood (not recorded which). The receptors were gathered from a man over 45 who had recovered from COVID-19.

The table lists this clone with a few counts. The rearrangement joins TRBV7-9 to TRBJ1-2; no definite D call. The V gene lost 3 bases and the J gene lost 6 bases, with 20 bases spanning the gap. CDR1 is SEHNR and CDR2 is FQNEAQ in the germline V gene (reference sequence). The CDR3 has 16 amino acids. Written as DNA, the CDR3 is TGTGCCAGCAGCTTCTTTTCAGTCGGCGGCTTGGATGGCTACACCTTC. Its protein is CASSFFSVGGLDGYTF.

Here the CDR3 reads CASSLGLLAGKETQYF. As DNA, the CDR3 is TGTGCCAGCAGCTTAGGCCTTCTAGCGGGGAAAGAGACCCAGTACTTC. V and J are TRBV7-9 and TRBJ2-5; 9 nucleotides match TRBD2. V lost 1 base, J lost 3 bases, and 6 bases stayed unmatched. The germline gives CDR1 SEHNR, CDR2 FQNEAQ (reference sequence). The CDR3 totals 16 residues.

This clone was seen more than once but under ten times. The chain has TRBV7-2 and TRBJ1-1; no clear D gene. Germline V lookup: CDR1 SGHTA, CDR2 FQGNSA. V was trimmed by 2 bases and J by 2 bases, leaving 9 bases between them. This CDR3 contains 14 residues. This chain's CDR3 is CASSLRRTNTEAFF. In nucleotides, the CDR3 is TGTGCCAGCAGCTTAAGGAGAACAAACACTGAAGCTTTCTTT. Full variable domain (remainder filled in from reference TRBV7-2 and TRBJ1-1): GAGVSQSPSNKVTEKGKDVELRCDPISGHTALYWYRQSLGQGLEFLIYFQGNSAPDKSGLPSDRFSAERTGGSVSTLTIQRTQQEDSAVYLCASSLRRTNTEAFFGQGTRLTVV.

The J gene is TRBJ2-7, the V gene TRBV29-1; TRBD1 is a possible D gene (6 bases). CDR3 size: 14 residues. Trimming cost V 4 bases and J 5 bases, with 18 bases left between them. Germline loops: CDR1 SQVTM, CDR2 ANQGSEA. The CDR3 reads CSVVGTGSTNEQYF. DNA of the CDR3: TGCAGCGTTGTGGGAACAGGGAGTACTAACGAGCAGTACTTC.

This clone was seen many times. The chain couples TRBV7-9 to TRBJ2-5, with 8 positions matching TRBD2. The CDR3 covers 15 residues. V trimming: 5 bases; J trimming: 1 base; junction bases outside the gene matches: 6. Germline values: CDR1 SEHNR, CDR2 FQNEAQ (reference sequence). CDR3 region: CASSHTRGGQETQYF. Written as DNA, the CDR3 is TGTGCCAGCAGCCATACCCGGGGGGGCCAAGAGACCCAGTACTTC.

CDR3: CASSPSAAGPGNTIYF. In DNA form, the CDR3 reads TGTGCCAGCTCACCTTCCGCCGCAGGCCCTGGAAACACCATATATTTT. This chain joins TRBV18 and TRBJ1-3; D ambiguous. Trimming left V 3 bases short and J 2 bases short, with 14 bases between. The CDR3 runs to 16 residues. CDR1 is KGHSH, CDR2 LQKENI, per germline.

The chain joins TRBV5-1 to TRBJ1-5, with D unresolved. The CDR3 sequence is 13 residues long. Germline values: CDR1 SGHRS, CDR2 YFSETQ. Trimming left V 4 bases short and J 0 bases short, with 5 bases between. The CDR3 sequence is CASSRDSNQPQHF. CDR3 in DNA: TGCGCCAGCAGCCGAGATAGCAATCAGCCCCAGCATTTT.